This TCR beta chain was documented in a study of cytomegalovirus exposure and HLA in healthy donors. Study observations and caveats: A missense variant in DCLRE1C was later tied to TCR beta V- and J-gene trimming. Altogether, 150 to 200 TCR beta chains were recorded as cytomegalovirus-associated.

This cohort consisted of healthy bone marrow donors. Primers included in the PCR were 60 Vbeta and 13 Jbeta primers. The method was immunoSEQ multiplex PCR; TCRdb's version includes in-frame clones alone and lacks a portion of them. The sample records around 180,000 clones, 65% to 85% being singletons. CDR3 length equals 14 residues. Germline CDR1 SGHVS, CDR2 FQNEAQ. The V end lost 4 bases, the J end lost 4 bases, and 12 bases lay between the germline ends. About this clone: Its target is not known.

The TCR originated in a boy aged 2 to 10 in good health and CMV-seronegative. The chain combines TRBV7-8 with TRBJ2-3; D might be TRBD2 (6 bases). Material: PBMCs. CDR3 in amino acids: CASSYTSRADTQYF. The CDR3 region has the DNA TGTGCCAGCAGCTATACTAGCAGGGCAGATACGCAGTATTTT.